Shown below are 3 T cell receptor beta chains from a single sample sequenced in a study of blood T cell repertoires in COVID-19. This table comes from immunoSEQ multiplex PCR, and its TCRdb copy is limited to in-frame clones, with some not included. Of around 260,000 clones listed, approximately 83% were seen once; the top ten hold approximately 9%. Source material: peripheral blood. The receptors derive from a woman in her 50s who had recovered from COVID-19.

The J gene is TRBJ2-1, the V gene TRBV6-5; 8 positions match TRBD1. Unmatched junction bases numbered 3, after V lost 5 bases and J lost 9 bases. This CDR3 has 12 amino acids. CDR1 MNHEY and CDR2 SVGAGI come from the germline V gene. CDR3 amino acids: CASSRTGPEQFF. The CDR3 DNA follows: TGTGCCAGCAGTAGGACAGGGCCTGAGCAGTTCTTC.

This chain connects TRBV5-1 to TRBJ1-1; D is undetermined. This CDR3 is 12 amino acids long. Trimming shortened V by 6 bases and J by 4 bases, and 10 bases separated the two germline ends. Germline-derived CDR1 and CDR2 are SGHRS and YFSETQ. CDR3 DNA sequence: TGCGCCAGCATCGGGGTAGGCACTGAAGCTTTCTTT. This sequence encodes CASIGVGTEAFF.

The chain employs TRBV9 and TRBJ2-4, with D maybe TRBD1 (7 bases). This CDR3 has 15 residues. Germline V gene data show CDR1 as SGDLS and CDR2 as YYNGEE. Trimming stripped 0 bases from V and 6 bases from J, with 13 bases between. The CDR3 loop reads CASSVGAQGGNIQYF. CDR3 DNA sequence: TGTGCCAGCAGCGTAGGGGCCCAGGGGGGAAACATTCAGTACTTC.